One and the same sample provided the 9 T cell receptor beta chains below, sequenced in a study of T cells in Graves' hyperthyroidism and ophthalmopathy (dated by TCRdb to about 2019). The library was obtained by multiplex PCR. The reads were generated on an Illumina HiSeq 2000. The TCR beta CDR3 regions were amplified from the RNA transcripts. The TCR CDR3 was subjected to a first round of RT-PCR using the HTBI primer set and the Qiagen OneStep RT-PCR kit. The raw public data were reprocessed by TCRdb itself: fastp quality trimming at Q25, MiXCR clonotype calling, in-frame beta chains only. Every CDR3 protein is listed once, alongside the most common genes and DNA of its rows. In this sample the table shows hundreds of thousands of distinct CDR3 sequences, over 15% of which occur a single time. The top ten hold more than 15% of the sample. Input material: blood. The source of these receptors is a woman aged 18 to 35 with Graves' hyperthyroidism.

This clonotype has a count of ten or more. The rearrangement joins TRBV12-3 or TRBV12-4 to TRBJ2-1, with D possibly matching TRBD1 (7 bases). The CDR3 loop spans 14 amino acids. Trimming removed 8 bases at V and 4 bases at J, with 15 bases between. Here the CDR3 DNA reads TGTGCCAGCCTTCGGGCAGGGGGGTACAATGAGCAGTTCTTC. It yields the protein CASLRAGGYNEQFF.

This clonotype was found many times. This may arise from a read error, as a much more abundant clone is one base away. The rearrangement joins TRBV7-2 to TRBJ2-5, with D possibly being TRBD2 (6 bases). The CDR3 runs to 11 residues. V lost 1 base and J lost 9, with 6 bases in between. Looked up from germline, CDR1 is SGHTA and CDR2 is FQGNSA. The CDR3 DNA reads TGTGCCAGCAGCTTAGGGGAGGCCCAGTACTTC. Its translation is CASSLGEAQYF.

The chain has TRBV12-3 or TRBV12-4 and TRBJ2-1, with a tentative D call TRBD2 (5 bases). Trimming stripped 7 bases from V and 7 bases from J, with 11 bases between. The CDR3 spans 12 residues. CDR3 residues: CASTLGANEQFF. The CDR3 bases are TGTGCCAGCACCCTGGGAGCGAATGAGCAGTTCTTC.

The chain uses TRBV9 and TRBJ1-6; 7 bases match TRBD1. The CDR3 contains 14 residues. CDR1 is SGDLS and CDR2 is YYNGEE in the germline V gene. J gave up 5 bases and V 7 bases, and 6 bases lay outside the gene matches. The CDR3 loop is CASGGQANNSPLHF. For the CDR3, the DNA is TGTGCCAGCGGCGGACAGGCCAATAATTCACCCCTCCACTTT.

There are a few counts of this clonotype. The chain is built from TRBV12-3 or TRBV12-4 and TRBJ2-3, with D possibly matching TRBD1 (5 bases). This CDR3 spans 15 amino acids. Trimming took 5 bases from V and 4 from J, leaving 16 bases between them. CDR3 DNA: TGTGCCAGCAGTATCAGGGTTCGCCCCCCAGATACGCAGTATTTT. Its protein is CASSIRVRPPDTQYF.

This clonotype was detected a few times. The rearrangement uses TRBV7-9 and TRBJ2-1, with 11 bases matching TRBD2. The CDR3 is 16 residues long. Germline trimming cut 4 bases from V and 1 base from J; bases unmatched to any gene: 3. Germline CDR1 is SEHNR and CDR2 is FQNEAQ (reference sequence). The CDR3 bases are TGTGCCAGCAGCTCGACTAGCGGGACGTCCTACAATGAGCAGTTCTTC. Translating gives CASSSTSGTSYNEQFF.

A few counts support this clonotype. J is TRBJ2-3 and V is TRBV28, with D perhaps TRBD2 (5 bases). Trimming took off 8 bases at V and 0 bases at J, with 12 bases between the two ends. This CDR3 contains 14 residues. Germline CDR1 is MDHEN and CDR2 is SYDVKM. The CDR3 protein is CASFLTGSTDTQYF. The CDR3 nucleotides are TGTGCCAGCTTCTTGACGGGAAGCACAGATACGCAGTATTTT.

V usage is TRBV18 and J usage is TRBJ2-1, with 15 positions matching TRBD2. Germline V gene lookup returns CDR1 KGHSH and CDR2 LQKENI. Trimming at V came to 6 bases and at J to 7 bases, leaving 10 bases not matched to a gene. The CDR3 covers 17 residues. The CDR3 DNA is TGTGCCAGCTCTCGGATCGGGACTAGCGGGAGGAAGAATGAGCAGTTCTTC. This sequence encodes CASSRIGTSGRKNEQFF.

The chain carries TRBV3-1 and TRBJ1-3, with D unresolved. Germline V CDR1 and CDR2: LGHDT, YNNKEL (reference sequence). Trimming shortened V by 1 base and J by 2 bases, and 6 bases separated the two germline ends. The CDR3 totals 14 residues. CDR3 amino acids: CASSQVGAGNTIYF. The CDR3 bases are TGTGCCAGCAGCCAAGTTGGAGCTGGAAACACCATATATTTT. Drawing the rest from reference TRBV3-1 and TRBJ1-3, the complete variable domain is DTAVSQTPKYLVTQMGNDKSIKCEQNLGHDTMYWYKQDSKKFLKIMFSYNNKELIINETVPNRFSPKSPDKAHLNLHINSLELGDSAVYFCASSQVGAGNTIYFGEGSWLTVV.